What follows is one T cell receptor (beta chain) and its context. Its antigen is not known. This entry is derived from a study of T-cell memory formation after mild COVID-19. Notes on the study in general: Clones shrinking from day 15 to 85 showed even CD4/CD8 mixes; later expanders tilted CD4+. In pre-infection memory, a portion of responding clones appeared, which suggested that cross-reactive memory joined. CD8+ contracting clones occupied EMRA, while CD4+ ones occupied mainly CM and EM.

Germline V gene sequence: CDR1 SGDLS, CDR2 YYNGEE. The V end lost 0 bases, the J end lost 0 bases, and 10 bases lay between the germline ends. CDR3 size: 16 residues. 5'RACE, which relied on constant-segment primers, yielded TCR alpha and TCR beta cDNA libraries carrying sample barcodes and UMIs. TCRdb re-derived calls from the 5' RACE reads in MiXCR, one entry per CDR3 protein. The table shows around 250,000 distinct CDR3 sequences, with approximately 15% occurring only once. The V gene is TRBV9, the J gene TRBJ1-3; D is uncertain. The source is an adult woman who had mild COVID-19 (a few samples of this study predate the infection). Cell type and time point are not known. The sequencing sample was made of PBMCs or a T cell subset sorted from them (not recorded which). DNA for the CDR3: TGTGCCAGCAGCGTAGAAGTTACTAGCTCTGGAAACACCATATATTTT. Amino acids: CASSVEVTSSGNTIYF.